These 9 T cell receptor beta chains share one sample of origin, sequenced in a study of PD-L1 blockade in urothelial cancer. Indicated time point: pretreatment peripheral blood. Clones were sequenced by immunoSEQ multiplex PCR, and TCRdb holds only the in-frame ones, with some missing. Found here are tens of thousands of clones, approximately 80% of them singletons; the top ten hold roughly 15%. Material: PBMCs, obtained around atezolizumab (anti-PD-L1) treatment. The receptors derive from a man older than 75 with urothelial cancer.

The chain carries TRBV2 and TRBJ1-2, with 9 bases matching TRBD1. This CDR3 is 14 amino acids long. Germline V gene sequence: CDR1 SNHLY, CDR2 FYNNEI. Trimming cost V 5 bases and J 9 bases; bases outside gene matches: 10. Written as DNA, the CDR3 is TGTGCCAGCAGTTGGGACAGGGCGACTCAAAGCTACACCTTC. It is translated as CASSWDRATQSYTF.

This clone was seen only a few times. The J gene is TRBJ2-7, the V gene TRBV7-2; maybe TRBD2 (5 bases). The V end lost 6 bases, the J end lost 0 bases, and 18 bases lay between the germline ends. The CDR3 has 16 amino acids. Germline CDR1 and CDR2: SGHTA and FQGNSA. The CDR3 loop is CASSPRDGLSSYEQYF. The CDR3 coding sequence is TGTGCCAGCAGTCCCCGGGATGGGCTTAGCTCCTACGAGCAGTACTTC.

The chain combines TRBV6-1 with TRBJ2-2; D remains unclear. V lost 5 bases to trimming and J lost 8 bases, with 9 bases between them. Germline CDR1 reads MNHNS; CDR2 reads SASEGT. The CDR3 is made up of 12 amino acids. CDR3 region: CASSPPLGELFF. The CDR3 nucleotides read TGTGCCAGCAGTCCCCCACTGGGGGAGCTGTTTTTT.

The V gene is TRBV7-2, the J gene TRBJ2-2; TRBD2 aligns across 11 bases. CDR1 and CDR2 from the germline V gene are SGHTA and FQGNSA. CDR3 length: 19 amino acids. With 5 bases clipped from V and 1 base from J, the junction kept 12 bases outside the gene matches. The CDR3 coding sequence is TGTGCCAGCAGCCCGAAGATTTCCACTAGCGGGAGGAACACCGGGGAGCTGTTTTTT. This codes for CASSPKISTSGRNTGELFF.

J is TRBJ1-1 and V is TRBV19; D is possibly TRBD1 (5 bases). The CDR3 runs to 15 residues. Trimming removed 5 bases from V and 1 base from J, with 14 bases in between. Germline CDR1 LNHDA, CDR2 SQIVND (reference sequence). In DNA form, the CDR3 reads TGTGCCAGTAGTCCCTCTCTTACAGGGAACACTGAAGCTTTCTTT. This translates into CASSPSLTGNTEAFF. The full variable domain, with the rest looked up from reference TRBV19 and TRBJ1-1, is DGGITQSPKYLFRKEGQNVTLSCEQNLNHDAMYWYRQDPGQGLRLIYYSQIVNDFQKGDIAEGYSVSREKKESFPLTVTSAQKNPTAFYLCASSPSLTGNTEAFFGQGTRLTVV.

The J gene is TRBJ2-3, the V gene TRBV2; 8 nucleotides match TRBD1. This CDR3 is built from 15 residues. J was trimmed by 1 base and V by 5 bases; bases with no gene match: 5. The germline gives CDR1 SNHLY, CDR2 FYNNEI. The CDR3 sequence is CASSQTGVRTDTQYF. The CDR3 DNA sequence: TGTGCCAGCAGTCAGACAGGGGTCCGCACAGATACGCAGTATTTT. The entire variable domain, with the rest obtained from reference TRBV2 and TRBJ2-3, is as follows: EPEVTQTPSHQVTQMGQEVILRCVPISNHLYFYWYRQILGQKVEFLVSFYNNEISEKSEIFDDQFSVERPDGSNFTLKIRSTKLEDSAMYFCASSQTGVRTDTQYFGPGTRLTVL.

This clone was found a few times. This chain uses TRBV5-4 with TRBJ1-2; TRBD1 agrees at 10 bases. Germline V gene lookup returns CDR1 SGHNT and CDR2 YYREEE (reference sequence). The V gene end was trimmed by 4 bases and the J gene end by 4 bases; junction bases not matched to a gene: 10. This CDR3 spans 16 amino acids. The CDR3 loop reads CASSVGQGISLYGYTF. The CDR3 nucleotides are TGTGCCAGCAGCGTGGGACAGGGGATTTCTCTCTATGGCTACACCTTC.

The V gene is TRBV5-5, the J gene TRBJ1-2; D uncertain. The CDR3 spans 14 residues. Trimming removed 0 bases at V and 0 bases at J, with 6 bases between. Germline V gene lookup returns CDR1 SGHKS and CDR2 YYEKEE (reference sequence). The CDR3 here is CASSLGGTNYGYTF. Written as DNA, the CDR3 is TGTGCCAGCAGCTTGGGCGGAACTAACTATGGCTACACCTTC.

The chain carries TRBV6-1 and TRBJ2-7; D gene unclear. Between the trimmed V and J ends, which lost 0 bases and 2 bases, there was a span of 11 bases. This CDR3 spans 15 amino acids. Germline lookup yields CDR1 MNHNS and CDR2 SASEGT. The CDR3 DNA reads TGTGCCAGCAGTGAAGCGCGGCAGTCTCCCTACGAGCAGTACTTC. Translation: CASSEARQSPYEQYF.